These 27 T cell receptor beta chains were all obtained from the same sample, sequenced in a study of T cell responses to AZD1222 COVID-19 vaccine. Method: immunoSEQ multiplex PCR; TCRdb's copy keeps in-frame clones and lacks some. The table lists about 150,000 clones, roughly 90% of them singletons, with 3.3% in the top ten. Source: peripheral blood, taken 28 days after the second AZD1222 dose. The receptor source for this set is an adult who received the AZD1222 COVID-19 vaccine.

The V call is TRBV3-1 (or the pseudogene TRBV3-2), the J call TRBJ1-2; 9 bases align to TRBD1. This CDR3 spans 14 amino acids. From germline, CDR1 is LGHDT and CDR2 YNNKEL (reference sequence). V was clipped by 6 bases and J by 6 bases; unmatched bases: 8. The CDR3 bases are TGTGCCAGCAGGACCGGGACAGGGCCCCATGGCTACACCTTC. Amino acids: CASRTGTGPHGYTF.

The chain uses TRBV6-4 and TRBJ2-2; either TRBD1 or TRBD2 may fit D (5 bases each). CDR1 and CDR2 (germline): MRHNA, SNTAGT. This CDR3 spans 13 amino acids. Trimming took off 3 bases at V and 6 bases at J, with 8 bases between the two ends. The CDR3 region is CASSERGAGELFF. In DNA form, the CDR3 reads TGTGCCAGCAGTGAAAGAGGGGCCGGGGAGCTGTTTTTT.

The gene calls are TRBV7-9 and TRBJ2-5; 12 bases are shared with TRBD2. The CDR3 consists of 18 residues. Germline V CDR1 and CDR2: SEHNR, FQNEAQ (reference sequence). V shed 4 bases and J 0 bases; nucleotides not matched to a gene: 9. CDR3 bases: TGTGCCAGCAGCTCCCCGTGGCTAGCGGGAGGGTACCAAGAGACCCAGTACTTC. Protein sequence: CASSSPWLAGGYQETQYF.

The chain is built from TRBV11-3 and TRBJ2-7; 11 nucleotides agree with TRBD2. CDR3 length: 15 amino acids. With 3 bases clipped from V and 5 bases from J, the junction kept 6 bases outside the gene matches. CDR1 is SGHNT, CDR2 YENEEA, per germline. The CDR3 region is CASSFGLAGVDEQYF. The CDR3 nucleotides read TGTGCCAGCAGCTTTGGACTAGCGGGCGTCGACGAGCAGTACTTC.

J is TRBJ2-1 and V is TRBV11-3, with D possibly TRBD2 on 6 matching bases. The CDR3 is made up of 15 amino acids. Trimming left V 2 bases short and J 3 bases short, with 11 bases between. Germline assignment: CDR1 SGHNT and CDR2 YENEEA. Written as DNA, the CDR3 is TGTGCCAGCAGCTTATATAGCGGAGTCTACAATGAGCAGTTCTTC. Protein product: CASSLYSGVYNEQFF.

V gene TRBV2 combines with J gene TRBJ2-1; D perhaps matches TRBD2 (7 bases). Trimming removed 6 bases from V and 6 bases from J, with 24 bases in between. The length of the CDR3 is 17 residues. Germline CDR1 and CDR2: SNHLY and FYNNEI. The CDR3 DNA follows: TGTGCCAGCAGCCCGAACCTTGGGGGAGGGGGGGTCAATGAGCAGTTCTTC. Its translation is CASSPNLGGGGVNEQFF.

V usage is TRBV3-1 (or the pseudogene TRBV3-2) and J usage is TRBJ2-1, with 10 nucleotides matching TRBD2. Trimming at V came to 1 base and at J to 4 bases, leaving 19 bases not matched to a gene. The CDR3 length is 21 residues. Germline lookup yields CDR1 LGHDT and CDR2 YNNKEL (reference sequence). The CDR3 DNA reads as TGTGCCAGCAGCCAAGGCTCTCTAGCGGGAGTTTGGTCCCAAAATTACAATGAGCAGTTCTTC. Encoded protein: CASSQGSLAGVWSQNYNEQFF.

The rearrangement joins TRBV11-2 to TRBJ1-2; D not certain. The V and J ends lost 0 bases and 4 bases respectively, with 15 bases between them. The CDR3 has 16 residues. The germline CDR1 and CDR2 sequences are SGHAT and FQNNGV. In nucleotides, the CDR3 is TGTGCCAGCAGCTTAGATCCGGCGGGCAGCGGCTATGGCTACACCTTC. Its protein is CASSLDPAGSGYGYTF.

The chain is built from TRBV11-3 and TRBJ2-5, with 9 positions matching TRBD2. Germline loops: CDR1 SGHNT, CDR2 YENEEA. V shed 1 base, J shed 1 base, and the junction held 4 bases outside the gene matches. The CDR3 covers 16 residues. The CDR3 DNA follows: TGTGCCAGCAGCTTAGGAGCGACTAGCGGCCAAGAGACCCAGTACTTC. It translates to CASSLGATSGQETQYF.

This clone was counted a single time. The rearrangement links TRBV7-6 to TRBJ2-1; no clear D gene. V lost 4 bases and J lost 1, with 11 bases in between. Germline V gene data show CDR1 as SGHVS and CDR2 as FNYEAQ. This CDR3 has 15 residues. The CDR3 nucleotides are TGTGCCAGCAGCTCCTCGGAGAGATCCTACAATGAGCAGTTCTTC. This translates into CASSSSERSYNEQFF.

The gene calls are TRBV21-1 and TRBJ2-7; the tabulated D call, TRBD2, remains unverified against the DNA. TRBV21-1 represents a pseudogene. The CDR3 loop spans 17 amino acids. The CDR3 loop reads CASSKSLPERSTYEQYF. The CDR3 bases are TGTGCCAGCAGCAAATCGCTGCCGGAGCGGAGTACCTACGAGCAGTACTTC.

The chain combines TRBV19 with TRBJ2-5; D may be TRBD2 (6 bases). Trimming left V 0 bases short and J 7 bases short, with 21 bases between. The CDR3 extends over 17 amino acids. In germline, CDR1 is LNHDA, CDR2 SQIVND (reference sequence). CDR3 in amino acids: CASSIDAATSVGGTQYF. CDR3 DNA: TGTGCCAGTAGTATAGATGCCGCGACTAGTGTTGGTGGGACCCAGTACTTC.

This chain connects TRBV5-4 to TRBJ1-1; D ambiguous. From germline, CDR1 is SGHNT and CDR2 YYREEE (reference sequence). The V end was cut by 4 bases, the J end by 3 bases, with 10 bases between. CDR3 length equals 13 residues. In DNA form, the CDR3 reads TGTGCCAGCAGCCCCCAGAGGGACACTGAAGCTTTCTTT. This encodes CASSPQRDTEAFF.

V is TRBV27 and J is TRBJ1-6; D ambiguous. CDR1 and CDR2 from the germline V gene are MNHEY and SMNVEV (reference sequence). V shed 10 bases and J shed 0 bases, with 25 bases lying between them. The CDR3 length is 19 residues. Here the CDR3 reads CATPPTGLYPSSYNSPLHF. CDR3 nucleotide sequence: TGTGCCACCCCGCCCACGGGGTTATACCCCAGCTCCTATAATTCACCCCTCCACTTT.

This chain connects TRBV27 to TRBJ2-2; tentatively, D is TRBD1 or TRBD2 (5 bases each). Trimming removed 2 bases at V and 7 bases at J, with 14 bases between. Germline CDR1 and CDR2: MNHEY and SMNVEV (reference sequence). The length of the CDR3 is 15 residues. The CDR3 here is CASSLRSGSNGELFF. In DNA form, the CDR3 reads TGTGCCAGCAGTTTAAGGTCAGGGAGTAACGGGGAGCTGTTTTTT.

The chain carries TRBV7-2 and TRBJ2-7; D may match TRBD1 or TRBD2 (5 bases each). The germline V and J ends were trimmed by 3 bases and 0 bases, with 15 bases remaining between them. Germline CDR1 is SGHTA and CDR2 is FQGNSA. This CDR3 spans 16 amino acids. As DNA, the CDR3 is TGTGCCAGCAGCTTTGGGGGTAGGCGTCACTCCTACGAGCAGTACTTC. Translation gives CASSFGGRRHSYEQYF.

The chain carries TRBV23-1 and TRBJ2-1; D might be TRBD1 or TRBD2, each matching 5 bases. TRBV23-1 carries the ORF label, with uncertain function. V was cut by 1 base and J by 1 base, with 20 bases left in between. The CDR3 loop spans 19 amino acids. The CDR3 DNA follows: TGCGCCAGCAGTCAATTAGGGGACGGGGAATTGGTGTCCTACAATGAGCAGTTCTTC. Encoded protein: CASSQLGDGELVSYNEQFF.

The CDR3 spells CASSLSLLTKRGAGELFF. For the CDR3, the DNA is TGTGCCAGCAGTTTATCGTTGCTAACTAAGAGGGGGGCCGGGGAGCTGTTTTTT. This chain joins TRBV27 and TRBJ2-2; TRBD1 or TRBD2 may be the D gene (6 bases each). V was trimmed by 0 bases and J by 6 bases, leaving 20 bases between them. CDR3 size: 18 residues. The germline V gene encodes CDR1 MNHEY and CDR2 SMNVEV (reference sequence).

The gene calls are TRBV5-1 and TRBJ2-5, with 7 bases fitting TRBD1. The V gene end was trimmed by 1 base and the J gene end by 2 bases; junction bases not matched to a gene: 11. The CDR3 runs to 17 residues. Germline V CDR1 and CDR2: SGHRS, YFSETQ. CDR3 nucleotide sequence: TGCGCCAGCAGCTTGTATGAAGGGGGCGCTGGGCAAGAGACCCAGTACTTC. The encoded protein is CASSLYEGGAGQETQYF.

This chain connects TRBV30 to TRBJ1-3; D perhaps matches TRBD1 (5 bases). V was cut by 5 bases and J by 0 bases, with 11 bases left in between. This CDR3 contains 14 residues. In germline, CDR1 is GTSNPN, CDR2 SVGIG (reference sequence). The CDR3 reads CAWLGLYSGNTIYF. The CDR3 coding sequence is TGTGCCTGGTTGGGACTGTACTCTGGAAACACCATATATTTT.

About this clone: Other DNA variants within this sample encode the same CDR3. This chain connects TRBV5-6 to TRBJ1-2, with D unclear. The CDR3 runs 13 residues. The germline V gene has CDR1 SGHDT and CDR2 YYEEEE. Trimming left V 0 bases short and J 2 bases short, with 5 bases between. The CDR3 coding sequence is TGTGCCAGCAGCTTGGGAGGGAACTATGGCTACACCTTC. This encodes CASSLGGNYGYTF.

V is TRBV10-3 and J is TRBJ1-2; D may be TRBD1 (5 bases). V shed 7 bases and J shed 6 bases, with 18 bases lying between them. CDR3 length: 14 amino acids. Germline-derived CDR1 and CDR2 are ENHRY and SYGVKD. CDR3 nucleotides: TGTGCCATCACCTTCTCGGACACGGGGGATGGCTACACCTTC. It translates to CAITFSDTGDGYTF.

The rearrangement uses TRBV5-4 and TRBJ2-7, with 7 bases identical to TRBD1. In germline, CDR1 is SGHNT, CDR2 YYREEE (reference sequence). V trimming: 4 bases; J trimming: 3 bases; junction bases outside the gene matches: 4. This CDR3 is built from 13 residues. CDR3 nucleotide sequence: TGTGCCAGCAGCAAAACAGGGGACTACGAGCAGTACTTC. Amino acid sequence: CASSKTGDYEQYF.

This rearrangement joins TRBV5-5 to TRBJ1-6; D gene ambiguous. The CDR3 is made up of 12 amino acids. Trimming stripped 4 bases from V and 5 bases from J, with 4 bases between. In germline, CDR1 is SGHKS, CDR2 YYEKEE (reference sequence). CDR3 amino acids: CASSLNNSPLHF. DNA of the CDR3: TGTGCCAGCAGCCTCAATAATTCACCCCTCCACTTT.

The chain carries TRBV6-4 and TRBJ1-6; D is unclear. The CDR3 spans 13 residues. The V gene's germline CDR1 is MRHNA and CDR2 SNTAGT. The V and J ends lost 2 bases and 7 bases respectively, with 6 bases between them. CDR3 residues: CASSDRPNSPLHF. The CDR3 nucleotides read TGTGCCAGCAGTGACAGGCCGAATTCACCCCTCCACTTT.

CDR3 sequence reads: CASSLGIRDGGEKLFF. Written as DNA, the CDR3 is TGCGCCAGCAGCTTGGGGATTAGGGACGGGGGTGAAAAACTGTTTTTT. The V gene is TRBV5-1, the J gene TRBJ1-4; maybe TRBD1 (5 bases). V lost 0 bases to trimming and J lost 7 bases, with 16 bases between them. Germline V gene lookup returns CDR1 SGHRS and CDR2 YFSETQ. The CDR3 is 16 residues long.

The CDR3 DNA reads as TGTGCCAGTAGTACCGTGTTAGCTAACTATGGCTACACCTTC. This sequence encodes CASSTVLANYGYTF. The V and J genes are TRBV19 and TRBJ1-2; D gene ambiguous. The germline gives CDR1 LNHDA, CDR2 SQIVND (reference sequence). The CDR3 has 14 residues. Trimming pared 4 bases from V and 0 bases from J, leaving 9 bases between. The variable domain in full, completed from reference TRBV19 and TRBJ1-2, reads DGGITQSPKYLFRKEGQNVTLSCEQNLNHDAMYWYRQDPGQGLRLIYYSQIVNDFQKGDIAEGYSVSREKKESFPLTVTSAQKNPTAFYLCASSTVLANYGYTFGSGTRLTVV.